This TCR beta chain appears in the sequencing data of a study of T cell clusters in autoimmune cytopenias. TRB amplification used approximately 250 ng of peripheral blood genomic DNA. TRB rearrangements were amplified by touch-down multiplex PCR with mixed TRB-A/B primers. After re-calling the multiplex PCR reads, TCRdb lists one entry per CDR3 protein, DNA absent. The sample table includes approximately 12,000 distinct CDR3 sequences. General study results and limits: Primary autoimmune cytopenia patients appeared to lack physiological T cell clusters present in healthy donors.

A remark on this clonotype: Its antigen is unidentified.

The CDR3 is made up of 17 amino acids. CDR1 and CDR2 (germline): KGHSH, LQKENI. These same records also appear under a second study, on T cell repertoires in aging, cancer and after chemotherapy. Turning to that study: Six age groups, ranging from 30 or younger to 70 or older, included the donors.

The chain links TRBV18 to TRBJ1-3; the D gene TCRdb calls, TRBD1, cannot be checked with no DNA. This receptor was obtained from a human donor in good health. The sequencing sample was made of peripheral blood. The CDR3 here is CASSLSRDRGSGNTIYF.